These 28 T cell receptor beta chains were sequenced from one sample in a study of response to subunit inactivated influenza vaccine. TCRdb re-derived calls from the RT-PCR reads in MiXCR, one entry per CDR3 protein. The sample yields around 470,000 distinct CDR3 sequences, 7.2% seen once. The sample in question was PBMCs from blood, obtained less than 30 months after vaccination. The receptors derive from a man aged 50-75 years who received an inactivated influenza vaccine.

This clonotype was seen repeatedly, ten times or more. The gene calls are TRBV7-2 and TRBJ2-1; perhaps TRBD2 as D (6 bases). Germline loops: CDR1 SGHTA, CDR2 FQGNSA. V lost 5 bases and J lost 15, with 29 bases in between. The CDR3 covers 16 residues. As DNA, the CDR3 is TGTGCCAGCAGCCAGTCCCTAATGGGACTCGCAAATCGCCCGTTCTTC. It is translated as CASSQSLMGLANRPFF.

The genes are TRBV28 and TRBJ2-7, with D possibly matching TRBD1 (6 bases). The V gene lost 11 bases and the J gene lost 5 bases, with 22 bases spanning the gap. This CDR3 contains 14 residues. In germline, CDR1 is MDHEN, CDR2 SYDVKM. CDR3 in amino acids: CAATGSVRPHEQYF. For the CDR3, the DNA is TGTGCCGCAACAGGGTCGGTACGTCCCCACGAGCAGTACTTC.

Ten or more counts support this clonotype. The chain links TRBV2 to TRBJ2-3, with unresolved D. In germline, CDR1 is SNHLY, CDR2 FYNNEI. The ends were cut back, 1 base at V and 2 bases at J, with 7 bases in the middle. The CDR3 totals 14 residues. CDR3 sequence reads: CASSEGPNTDTQYF. CDR3 coding DNA: TGTGCCAGCAGTGAAGGACCGAACACAGATACGCAGTATTTT.

Here the CDR3 reads CASSLQSGGLSYEQYF. CDR3 nucleotides: TGTGCCAGCAGCTTGCAGAGCGGGGGGCTATCCTACGAGCAGTACTTC. The genes are TRBV5-5 and TRBJ2-7, with TRBD2 matching 9 bases. Germline CDR1 and CDR2: SGHKS and YYEKEE (reference sequence). V gave up 1 base and J gave up 1 base; unmatched junction bases: 6. This CDR3 has 16 amino acids.

In nucleotides, the CDR3 is TGTGCCAGCAGCTTATGGGCAGTACACTACGACGCGAACACTGAAGCTTTCTTT. Amino acids: CASSLWAVHYDANTEAFF. V and J are TRBV7-3 and TRBJ1-1; D gene ambiguous. Germline V gene sequence: CDR1 SGHTA, CDR2 FQGTGA. The ends were cut back, 2 bases at V and 1 base at J, with 20 bases in the middle. The CDR3 extends over 18 amino acids.

V is TRBV4-1 and J is TRBJ2-3, with TRBD2 matching over 9 bases. The CDR3 sequence is 16 residues long. V shed 1 base and J 6 bases; nucleotides not matched to a gene: 8. Germline CDR1 and CDR2: MGHRA and YSYEKL. The DNA for the CDR3 is TGCGCCAGCAGCCAAGTCCGCGGGGGGGCCAACGATACGCAGTATTTT. This codes for CASSQVRGGANDTQYF.

Many counts were recorded for this clonotype. This chain uses TRBV20-1 with TRBJ2-7; 7 nucleotides match TRBD1. Germline CDR1 is DFQATT and CDR2 is SNEGSKA (reference sequence). J lost 5 bases, V lost 1 base, and 11 bases had no gene match. The CDR3 sequence is 15 residues long. CDR3 in amino acids: CSARAPGQAVHEQYF. The CDR3 nucleotides are TGCAGTGCTAGAGCCCCTGGACAGGCGGTCCACGAGCAGTACTTC.

There are a few counts of this clonotype. V gene TRBV2 combines with J gene TRBJ1-3; D perhaps matches TRBD1 (6 bases). V was trimmed by 7 bases and J by 3 bases, leaving 10 bases between them. The CDR3 is 13 amino acids. Germline V lookup: CDR1 SNHLY, CDR2 FYNNEI. CDR3 DNA: TGTGCCAGCACCCTGGACAGTGGAAACACCATATATTTT. This codes for CASTLDSGNTIYF.

The V gene is TRBV20-1, the J gene TRBJ2-3, with 9 bases lining up with TRBD2. With 3 bases clipped from V and 2 bases from J, the junction kept 6 bases outside the gene matches. Germline V gene lookup returns CDR1 DFQATT and CDR2 SNEGSKA (reference sequence). CDR3 length equals 15 residues. CDR3 sequence: CSARRAGGNTDTQYF. As DNA, the CDR3 is TGCAGTGCTAGGAGAGCGGGGGGAAACACAGATACGCAGTATTTT.

This chain connects TRBV12-3 or TRBV12-4 to TRBJ2-3, with D possibly matching TRBD2 (6 bases). Trimming pared 6 bases from V and 2 bases from J, leaving 18 bases between. The CDR3 runs to 16 residues. The CDR3 here is CASSPRGGQLTDTQYF. CDR3 coding DNA: TGTGCCAGCAGCCCCCGGGGAGGTCAACTCACAGATACGCAGTATTTT.

This clonotype was seen repeatedly, ten times or more. The rearrangement links TRBV7-3 to TRBJ2-4, with D possibly matching TRBD1 (5 bases). Germline V gene lookup returns CDR1 SGHTA and CDR2 FQGTGA. CDR3 length: 17 amino acids. V dropped 1 base and J dropped 0 bases, with 13 bases sitting between them. Written as DNA, the CDR3 is TGTGCCAGCAGCTTAAATCCCAGGGTTGAAGCCAAAAACATTCAGTACTTC. Protein sequence: CASSLNPRVEAKNIQYF. The whole variable domain, remainder taken from reference TRBV7-3 and TRBJ2-4, is GAGVSQTPSNKVTEKGKYVELRCDPISGHTALYWYRQSLGQGPEFLIYFQGTGAADDSGLPNDRFFAVRPEGSVSTLKIQRTERGDSAVYLCASSLNPRVEAKNIQYFGAGTRLSVL.

This clonotype was seen a handful of times. V usage is TRBV12-5 and J usage is TRBJ2-2; either TRBD1 or TRBD2 may supply D (5 bases each). CDR3 size: 15 residues. With 4 bases removed from V and 4 bases from J, the gap between germline ends came to 13 bases. Germline loops: CDR1 LGHNT, CDR2 FRNRAP. The CDR3 region is CASGSGTLSTGELFF. The CDR3 region has the DNA TGTGCTAGTGGTTCTGGGACCTTAAGCACCGGGGAGCTGTTTTTT.

The chain uses TRBV6-4 and TRBJ1-5, with no clear D. The germline V gene encodes CDR1 MRHNA and CDR2 SNTAGT. The CDR3 is 13 residues long. The V gene lost 8 bases and the J gene lost 7 bases, with 15 bases spanning the gap. In nucleotides, the CDR3 is TGTGCCAGCGTAGAAGGTCCGGCACAGCCCCAGCATTTT. As protein: CASVEGPAQPQHF.

This clonotype appeared a few times. This rearrangement joins TRBV20-1 to TRBJ2-5; D might be TRBD2 (5 bases). Trimming cost V 1 base and J 1 base, with 7 bases left between them. The CDR3 consists of 13 residues. In germline, CDR1 is DFQATT, CDR2 SNEGSKA (reference sequence). The chain's CDR3 is CSARGAGQETQYF. The CDR3 nucleotides read TGCAGTGCTAGAGGGGCGGGCCAAGAGACCCAGTACTTC.

V is TRBV10-3 and J is TRBJ2-2; either TRBD1 or TRBD2 may fit D (5 bases each). The CDR3 totals 13 residues. From germline, CDR1 is ENHRY and CDR2 SYGVKD. V was shortened by 6 bases and J by 5 bases, with 10 bases between the two germline ends. The CDR3 coding sequence is TGTGCCATCAGCGGGGACGTAACCGGGGAGCTGTTTTTT. Translating gives CAISGDVTGELFF.

This clonotype was detected a few times. V gene TRBV7-3 combines with J gene TRBJ2-7; 9 bases map to TRBD1. Germline V gene data show CDR1 as SGHTA and CDR2 as FQGTGA. J lost 6 bases, V lost 3 bases, and 6 bases had no gene match. CDR3 length: 14 residues. As DNA, the CDR3 is TGTGCCAGCAGCTTGACAGGGACAGGGAGCGAGCAGTACTTC. This translates into CASSLTGTGSEQYF.

CDR3 in DNA: TGTGCCAGCCAGGGGAACTATAATTCACCCCTCCACTTT. Translated: CASQGNYNSPLHF. The rearrangement uses TRBV11-2 and TRBJ1-6; possible D gene TRBD1, 6 bases. The V gene's germline CDR1 is SGHAT and CDR2 FQNNGV. CDR3 length: 13 amino acids. V was trimmed by 8 bases and J by 3 bases, leaving 8 bases between them.

This clonotype was detected a few times. This chain connects TRBV19 to TRBJ1-2; D possibly corresponds to TRBD1 (5 bases). Trimming pared 3 bases from V and 5 bases from J, leaving 16 bases between. This CDR3 is built from 15 residues. Germline V lookup: CDR1 LNHDA, CDR2 SQIVND (reference sequence). CDR3 loop: CASSMGRRPNYGYTF. The CDR3 DNA reads TGTGCCAGTAGTATGGGACGTCGACCAAATTATGGCTACACCTTC.

This clonotype was observed a few times. This chain uses TRBV20-1 with TRBJ1-1, with 9 bases aligning to TRBD1. Germline lookup yields CDR1 DFQATT and CDR2 SNEGSKA (reference sequence). This CDR3 region has 15 residues. V lost 0 bases to trimming and J lost 2 bases; unmatched junction nucleotides: 4. CDR3 bases: TGCAGTGCTAGAGAACAGGGGGCGTTAAACACTGAAGCTTTCTTT. Translated: CSAREQGALNTEAFF.

This clonotype was found a few times. J is TRBJ2-7 and V is TRBV7-9, with 10 positions matching TRBD2. V shed 3 bases and J 5 bases; nucleotides not matched to a gene: 4. From germline, CDR1 is SEHNR and CDR2 FQNEAQ (reference sequence). The CDR3 consists of 14 residues. The CDR3 coding sequence is TGTGCCAGCAGCTTTGGGCTAGCGGGAGACGAGCAGTACTTC. Protein product: CASSFGLAGDEQYF.

This clonotype showed up just a few times. The chain uses TRBV7-8 and TRBJ1-4; unclear D gene. CDR1 is SGHVS, CDR2 FQNEAQ, per germline. Trimming cost V 5 bases and J 4 bases, with 11 bases left between them. This CDR3 has 14 amino acids. CDR3 region: CASSPSALNEKLFF. CDR3 DNA: TGTGCCAGCAGCCCCTCGGCACTTAATGAAAAACTGTTTTTT.

In nucleotides, the CDR3 is TGTGCCAGCAGCCAGTCGAGGGTGATGCCCCAGCATTTT. Translating gives CASSQSRVMPQHF. The rearrangement links TRBV14 to TRBJ1-5; D call uncertain. CDR3 length equals 13 residues. V was cut by 3 bases and J by 9 bases, with 12 bases left in between. The germline gives CDR1 SGHDN, CDR2 FVKESK.

This clonotype turned up a few times. The rearrangement links TRBV29-1 to TRBJ2-1; D may correspond to TRBD1 or TRBD2 (6 bases each). The V end was cut by 3 bases, the J end by 3 bases, with 15 bases between. The germline CDR1 and CDR2 sequences are SQVTM and ANQGSEA. CDR3 length: 15 amino acids. The CDR3 loop reads CSVDGGRDSYNEQFF. The CDR3 DNA reads TGCAGCGTTGATGGGGGGCGAGACAGCTACAATGAGCAGTTCTTC.

This clonotype was counted a few times. The chain is built from TRBV5-4 and TRBJ2-3; the D is unclear. V was pared by 4 bases and J by 1 base, with 10 bases between. The CDR3 consists of 14 residues. The germline V gene has CDR1 SGHNT and CDR2 YYREEE (reference sequence). CDR3 coding DNA: TGTGCCAGCAGCAAAACGGACCGCACAGATACGCAGTATTTT. Translating gives CASSKTDRTDTQYF.

There are a few counts of this clonotype. V usage is TRBV3-1 and J usage is TRBJ1-5; TRBD1 is a possible D gene (6 bases). From germline, CDR1 is LGHDT and CDR2 YNNKEL (reference sequence). V lost 2 bases to trimming and J lost 7 bases, with 15 bases between them. The CDR3 is 15 residues long. CDR3 protein: CASSQMSGAGQPQHF. The DNA of the CDR3 is TGTGCCAGCAGCCAAATGTCAGGGGCCGGGCAGCCCCAGCATTTT.

CDR3 residues: CASSSRQGPKFF. In DNA form, the CDR3 reads TGTGCCAGCAGCTCACGACAGGGGCCCAAGTTCTTC. The J gene is TRBJ2-1, the V gene TRBV7-2, with TRBD1 matching 8 bases. The ends lost 4 bases at V and 14 bases at J; junction bases unmatched: 7. This CDR3 spans 12 amino acids. Germline loops: CDR1 SGHTA, CDR2 FQGNSA.

This clonotype was counted ten times or more. V is TRBV6-5 and J is TRBJ2-7; TRBD1 aligns across 10 bases. Germline CDR1 and CDR2: MNHEY and SVGAGI. The CDR3 has 15 residues. Trimming cost V 4 bases and J 5 bases; bases outside gene matches: 8. CDR3 sequence: CASSSLGTGVDEQYF. CDR3 sequence (DNA): TGTGCCAGCAGTTCGCTGGGGACAGGGGTTGACGAGCAGTACTTC.

This clonotype was found many times. The chain recombines TRBV11-1 with TRBJ2-7; D may match TRBD1 or TRBD2 (5 bases each). The CDR3 length is 18 residues. Germline V gene sequence: CDR1 SGHAT, CDR2 FQDESV (reference sequence). With 3 bases removed from V and 7 bases from J, the gap between germline ends came to 28 bases. DNA of the CDR3: TGTGCCAGCAGCTTGCCCTTGAGGACACGGGACGAAACGGGGGAGCAGTACTTC. Translating it yields CASSLPLRTRDETGEQYF.